What follows is one TCR beta chain and its context. Antigen unknown. Compared with germline, one end of the junction differs, possibly owing to a read error. The sample originates from a study of post-analysis software for immune sequencing data. General observations from the study: Among roughly five TRBV segments more frequent in patients than controls were TRBV5-6, TRBV5-1 and TRBV20-1.

Unique molecular identifiers were built into the TCR beta cDNA libraries. Using its own MiXCR run on the PCR reads, TCRdb lists one record per CDR3 protein. The sample includes roughly 700,000 distinct CDR3 sequences, 25% to 30% seen only once; the top ten take more than 0.45%. The CDR3 has 16 amino acids. The germline CDR1 and CDR2 sequences are SEHNR and FQNEAQ (reference sequence). This clonotype originated in a girl aged 10-17 years with multiple sclerosis. The sample consisted of blood. The chain employs TRBV7-9 and TRBJ1-2; weak D call: TRBD1 (5 bases). For the CDR3, the DNA is TGTGCCAGCAGCGCTAAAGCGACCCAGGGAAACTATGACTACACCTTC. It translates to CASSAKATQGNYDYTF.